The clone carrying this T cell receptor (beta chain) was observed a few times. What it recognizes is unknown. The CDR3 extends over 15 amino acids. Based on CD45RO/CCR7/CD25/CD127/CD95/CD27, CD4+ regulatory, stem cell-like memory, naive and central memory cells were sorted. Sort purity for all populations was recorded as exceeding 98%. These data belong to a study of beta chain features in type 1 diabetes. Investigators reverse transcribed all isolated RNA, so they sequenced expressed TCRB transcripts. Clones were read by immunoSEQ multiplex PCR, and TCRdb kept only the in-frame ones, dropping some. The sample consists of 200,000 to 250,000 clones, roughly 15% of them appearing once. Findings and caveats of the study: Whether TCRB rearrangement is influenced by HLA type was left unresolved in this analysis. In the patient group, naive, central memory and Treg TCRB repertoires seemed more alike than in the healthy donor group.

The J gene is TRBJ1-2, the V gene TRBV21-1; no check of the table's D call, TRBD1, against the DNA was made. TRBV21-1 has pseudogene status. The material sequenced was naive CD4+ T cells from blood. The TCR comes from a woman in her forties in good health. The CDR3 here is CASSPQGDRGVGYTF. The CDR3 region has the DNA TGTGCCAGCAGCCCCCAGGGGGACAGGGGCGTCGGCTACACCTTC.